The TCR beta chain under discussion was sequenced for a study of blood T cell repertoires in COVID-19. About the study: Samples taken during acute and convalescent COVID-19 were collected in the United States, Italy and Spain. T cells, B-cell-depleted T cells, or PBMCs provided the cDNA or gDNA that served as material.

Original processing notes: Amplification of reference gene primers provided the estimated nucleated cell counts. Repertoires were generated with immunoSEQ multiplex PCR, while TCRdb's copy carries only in-frame clones and drops some. That table gives V, J and clone size, and the DNA gave D and trimming. Of some 99,000 clones listed, 70% to 90% are singletons. Per germline, CDR1 ENHRY and CDR2 SYGVKD. The CDR3 consists of 14 residues. The ends were cut back, 6 bases at V and 1 base at J, with 13 bases in the middle. The source is a man between 65 and 85 years old with acute or convalescent COVID-19. J is TRBJ2-7 and V is TRBV10-3, with a tentative D call TRBD2 (6 bases). Specimen: peripheral blood. The CDR3: CAISLPGLSYEQYV. CDR3 in DNA: TGTGCCATCAGCCTACCGGGACTGTCCTACGAGCAGTACGTC.